The clone carrying this T cell receptor (beta chain) was detected only a few times. The antigen remains undetermined. With the Oncomine TCR Beta short-read assay, DNA from cultured CD4+ T cells was sequenced. CD4+ T cells were cultured, and genomic DNA was extracted from them. TCRdb processed the PCR reads anew with MiXCR; each CDR3 protein has one entry. The repertoire has more than 9,000 distinct CDR3 sequences, approximately 64% of them found once; the top ten carry under 9.5%. The data stem from a study of vaccination and CD4 T cells after COVID-19. Study-wide results and limits: The median count of SARS-CoV-2-reactive clonotypes rose from approximately 21 to 40, not significantly.

Sample treatment: roughly ten-day PBMC culture with coronavirus spike peptide pools or control peptides (ViraFEST assay). This CDR3 is built from 16 residues. Germline CDR1 MNHEY, CDR2 SVGEGT. Trimming shortened V by 5 bases and J by 2 bases, and 16 bases separated the two germline ends. Sequencing was performed on CD4+ T cells from blood, cultured in vitro. V and J are TRBV6-2 or TRBV6-3 and TRBJ1-5; D may be TRBD1 (5 bases). The sequence came from a human donor who had recovered from COVID-19. CDR3 DNA sequence: TGTGCCAGCAGTCACCCATCAGGAGGGGGCAATCAGCCCCAGCATTTT. Its translation: CASSHPSGGGNQPQHF.